Below, 8 T cell receptor beta chains from the same sample are listed, as sequenced in a study of blood T cell repertoires in COVID-19. TCRdb's table, derived via immunoSEQ multiplex PCR, lists solely in-frame clones and lacks some. The sample holds about 400,000 clones, more than 70% seen once. Sequenced input: peripheral blood. These receptors originate from a man aged 40-49 years with acute or convalescent COVID-19.

This chain connects TRBV6-5 to TRBJ2-7, with 15 bases fitting TRBD2. Per germline, CDR1 MNHEY and CDR2 SVGAGI. CDR3 length: 15 amino acids. Trimming removed 6 bases from V and 4 bases from J; junction bases left unmatched: 4. CDR3 sequence (DNA): TGTGCCAGCAGGTGGACTAGCGGGAGGGCTTACGAGCAGTACTTC. Its translation is CASRWTSGRAYEQYF.

The CDR3 loop reads CASRLPGAYEQYF. The DNA of the CDR3 is TGTGCCAGCCGCTTGCCAGGGGCCTACGAGCAGTACTTC. The V and J genes are TRBV28 and TRBJ2-7; D is possibly TRBD1 (6 bases). The germline CDR1 and CDR2 sequences are MDHEN and SYDVKM. The CDR3 is made up of 13 amino acids. V dropped 8 bases and J dropped 2 bases, with 13 bases sitting between them. The entire variable domain, with the rest obtained from reference TRBV28 and TRBJ2-7, is as follows: DVKVTQSSRYLVKRTGEKVFLECVQDMDHENMFWYRQDPGLGLRLIYFSYDVKMKEKGDIPEGYSVSREKKERFSLILESASTNQTSMYLCASRLPGAYEQYFGPGTRLTVT.

This clone was counted between two and nine times. V and J are TRBV25-1 and TRBJ2-2, with D possibly being TRBD2 (5 bases). The CDR3 is 16 residues long. Germline CDR1 reads MGHDK; CDR2 reads SYGVNS. V gave up 1 base and J gave up 0 bases, with 9 bases separating them. The CDR3 reads CASSEWRATNTGELFF. In DNA form, the CDR3 reads TGTGCCAGCAGTGAATGGCGGGCTACGAACACCGGGGAGCTGTTTTTT.

The chain links TRBV13 to TRBJ2-1; 8 bases fit TRBD1. The CDR3 is made up of 16 amino acids. Germline V gene lookup returns CDR1 PRHDT and CDR2 FYEKMQ (reference sequence). The ends lost 3 bases at V and 3 bases at J; junction bases unmatched: 7. The CDR3 sequence is CASSFGQGTLYNEQFF. The CDR3 DNA sequence: TGTGCCAGCAGCTTTGGACAGGGAACCCTCTACAATGAGCAGTTCTTC.

The chain is built from TRBV27 and TRBJ1-6; unclear D gene. Germline V CDR1 and CDR2: MNHEY, SMNVEV (reference sequence). V lost 0 bases and J lost 10, with 13 bases in between. The CDR3 sequence is 15 residues long. The CDR3 sequence is CASSLSSVRRSPLHF. The CDR3 nucleotides are TGTGCCAGCAGTTTATCGTCCGTCCGGAGGTCACCCCTCCACTTT.

This clone was counted between two and nine times. V is TRBV2 and J is TRBJ2-7, with 11 bases matching TRBD1. V lost 7 bases and J lost 4; bases outside the gene matches: 18. The CDR3 totals 18 residues. Germline V gives CDR1 SNHLY, CDR2 FYNNEI. CDR3 sequence reads: CASTEDRGLFQQDYEQYF. As DNA, the CDR3 is TGTGCCAGCACCGAGGACAGGGGGCTGTTTCAACAGGATTACGAGCAGTACTTC.

As to this clone: The same CDR3 arises from other DNA sequences in this sample as well. The J gene is TRBJ1-1, the V gene TRBV9; no firm D call. The length of the CDR3 is 14 residues. CDR1 is SGDLS and CDR2 is YYNGEE in the germline V gene. V was cut by 0 bases and J by 6 bases, with 12 bases left in between. CDR3 residues: CASSVGGKGPEAFF. The CDR3 nucleotides are TGTGCCAGCAGCGTAGGCGGGAAAGGGCCTGAAGCTTTCTTT.

The chain is built from TRBV5-5 and TRBJ2-5, with 10 bases fitting TRBD1. The length of the CDR3 is 16 residues. Germline V gene data show CDR1 as SGHKS and CDR2 as YYEKEE (reference sequence). V gave up 1 base and J gave up 3 bases; unmatched junction bases: 6. CDR3 sequence reads: CASSLQDRGWEETQYF. The CDR3 nucleotides read TGTGCCAGCAGCTTGCAGGACAGGGGGTGGGAAGAGACCCAGTACTTC.